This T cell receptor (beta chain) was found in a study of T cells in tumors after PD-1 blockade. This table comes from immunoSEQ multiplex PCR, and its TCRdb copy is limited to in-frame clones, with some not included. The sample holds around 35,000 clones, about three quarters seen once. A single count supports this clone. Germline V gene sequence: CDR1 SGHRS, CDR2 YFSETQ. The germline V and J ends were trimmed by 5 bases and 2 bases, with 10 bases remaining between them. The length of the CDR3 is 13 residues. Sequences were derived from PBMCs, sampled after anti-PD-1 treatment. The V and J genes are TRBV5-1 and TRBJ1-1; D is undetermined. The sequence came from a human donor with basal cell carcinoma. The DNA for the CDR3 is TGCGCCAGCAGAGCCGCGCTCAACACTGAAGCTTTCTTT. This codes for CASRAALNTEAFF.